These 13 T cell receptor beta chains originate from one sample sequenced in a study of shared clonotypes between healthy human individuals. The table came from immunoSEQ multiplex PCR; TCRdb's copy has only in-frame clones and leaves some out. This sample has approximately 2,000,000 clones, with roughly 92% found just once. Sequenced sample: naive CD4+ T cells from PBMCs. Noted subset: CD45RA+ positively selected. These receptor sequences come from a man aged 18 to 30 in good health. Some clones in this sample may be carry-over from other donors' samples.

Of note for this clone: This sample includes further DNA sequences coding for the same CDR3. The chain has TRBV5-4 and TRBJ1-2; a possible D gene is TRBD1 (6 bases). The CDR3 loop spans 14 amino acids. CDR1 is SGHNT, CDR2 YYREEE, per germline (reference sequence). Trimming left V 0 bases short and J 2 bases short, with 8 bases between. Written as DNA, the CDR3 is TGTGCCAGCAGCTTGGGGGGGGCGAACTATGGCTACACCTTC. Translated: CASSLGGANYGYTF. Drawing the rest from reference TRBV5-4 and TRBJ1-2, the complete variable domain is ETGVTQSPTHLIKTRGQQVTLRCSSQSGHNTVSWYQQALGQGPQFIFQYYREEENGRGNFPPRFSGLQFPNYSSELNVNALELDDSALYLCASSLGGANYGYTFGSGTRLTVV.

Turning to this clone: The sample has other DNA sequences that encode this CDR3 too. This rearrangement joins TRBV6-1 to TRBJ2-1; D gene uncertain. Germline V gene lookup returns CDR1 MNHNS and CDR2 SASEGT. CDR3 length: 12 residues. V was shortened by 6 bases and J by 3 bases, with 6 bases between the two germline ends. The CDR3 sequence is CASRPGYNEQFF. The CDR3 nucleotides read TGTGCCAGCAGGCCAGGCTACAATGAGCAGTTCTTC.

V gene TRBV28 combines with J gene TRBJ1-4; no reliable D call. The CDR3 runs to 13 residues. CDR1 is MDHEN, CDR2 SYDVKM, per germline. Deletions cut 2 bases from V and 6 bases from J, with 7 bases between. The CDR3 reads CASSLIQDEKLFF. Here the CDR3 DNA reads TGTGCCAGCAGTTTAATCCAGGATGAAAAACTGTTTTTT.

The chain couples TRBV5-1 to TRBJ1-2; D gene uncertain. The CDR3 is 15 residues long. Deletions cut 4 bases from V and 3 bases from J, with 16 bases between. In germline, CDR1 is SGHRS, CDR2 YFSETQ. The CDR3 reads CASSHNHRTDYGYTF. The CDR3 DNA sequence: TGCGCCAGCAGCCACAATCACCGGACGGACTATGGCTACACCTTC.

The V and J genes are TRBV29-1 and TRBJ2-3; 8 bases agree with TRBD1. V lost 6 bases to trimming and J lost 2 bases; unmatched junction nucleotides: 7. This CDR3 is 14 amino acids long. CDR1 SQVTM and CDR2 ANQGSEA come from the germline V gene. For the CDR3, the DNA is TGCAGCGTCGTTGGACAGGGTTTCACAGATACGCAGTATTTT. It translates to CSVVGQGFTDTQYF.

The V gene is TRBV2, the J gene TRBJ2-3; TRBD1 or TRBD2 may be the D gene (5 bases each). The V gene's germline CDR1 is SNHLY and CDR2 FYNNEI. The CDR3 covers 15 residues. Deletions cut 6 bases from V and 2 bases from J, with 15 bases between. The CDR3 is CASRPGRGNTDTQYF. The CDR3, as DNA: TGTGCCAGCAGGCCGGGACGTGGGAACACAGATACGCAGTATTTT.

The chain carries TRBV5-1 and TRBJ2-1, with 8 positions matching TRBD2. This CDR3 comprises 16 residues. V lost 4 bases, J lost 8 bases, and 14 bases stayed unmatched. Looked up from germline, CDR1 is SGHRS and CDR2 is YFSETQ. CDR3 residues: CASSLLPGLGSHEQFF. DNA of the CDR3: TGCGCCAGCAGCCTTTTACCGGGACTAGGATCCCATGAGCAGTTCTTC.

This sequence joins TRBV25-1 and TRBJ1-1; D is uncertain. Germline lookup yields CDR1 MGHDK and CDR2 SYGVNS. Deletions cut 7 bases from V and 1 base from J, with 10 bases between. The CDR3 totals 13 residues. CDR3 residues: CASNGFSNTEAFF. The CDR3 nucleotides are TGTGCCAGCAATGGGTTCTCGAACACTGAAGCTTTCTTT.

The chain links TRBV5-1 to TRBJ1-1, with 8 nucleotides matching TRBD1. This CDR3 has 16 amino acids. Germline loops: CDR1 SGHRS, CDR2 YFSETQ. Trimming removed 4 bases from V and 1 base from J; junction bases left unmatched: 9. The CDR3 nucleotides read TGCGCCAGCAGCCTACCTACAGGGGGATCGAACACTGAAGCTTTCTTT. It specifies CASSLPTGGSNTEAFF.

The rearrangement joins TRBV7-9 to TRBJ2-1; 7 bases fit TRBD2. Germline V gives CDR1 SEHNR, CDR2 FQNEAQ (reference sequence). CDR3 length equals 16 residues. The V segment lost 5 bases and the J segment 1 base; nucleotides outside the gene matches: 8. As DNA, the CDR3 is TGTGCCAGCAGCCACGCCGGCGGGGGATCCTACAATGAGCAGTTCTTC. Translation gives CASSHAGGGSYNEQFF. The whole variable domain, remainder taken from reference TRBV7-9 and TRBJ2-1, is DTGVSQNPRHKITKRGQNVTFRCDPISEHNRLYWYRQTLGQGPEFLTYFQNEAQLEKSRLLSDRFSAERPKGSFSTLEIQRTEQGDSAMYLCASSHAGGGSYNEQFFGPGTRLTVL.

This clone has just one count. V gene TRBV6-5 combines with J gene TRBJ1-1, with unresolved D. This CDR3 has 15 residues. V was pared by 6 bases and J by 5 bases, with 19 bases between. Germline lookup yields CDR1 MNHEY and CDR2 SVGAGI. The CDR3 sequence: CASSPPRGRGTEAFF. Here the CDR3 DNA reads TGTGCCAGCAGCCCACCTCGAGGCCGGGGAACTGAAGCTTTCTTT.

This clone was recorded only once. The V call is TRBV4-3, the J call TRBJ2-3; D not resolved. The CDR3 has 17 amino acids. Germline V CDR1 and CDR2: LGHNA, YSLEER. V lost 2 bases to trimming and J lost 0 bases, with 15 bases between them. The CDR3 here is CASSQQAYSESTDTQYF. In nucleotides, the CDR3 is TGCGCCAGCAGCCAACAGGCATACAGCGAGAGCACAGATACGCAGTATTTT.

The chain employs TRBV9 and TRBJ2-1; no clear D. The germline V gene has CDR1 SGDLS and CDR2 YYNGEE. Trimming left V 1 base short and J 4 bases short, with 12 bases between. The CDR3 consists of 15 residues. The CDR3 here is CASSVRSDSYNEQFF. Here the CDR3 DNA reads TGTGCCAGCAGCGTAAGATCGGATTCGTACAATGAGCAGTTCTTC.